This T cell receptor beta chain is from a study of molecular identifiers for immune sequencing clone quantification. Overall study results and limits: Whereas naive cells kept under 1% of molecules in clones above 20 RNA copies, such clones held over 98% in effectors.

The sample holds many counts of this clonotype. Its antigen remains unknown. TCRdb processed the PCR reads anew with MiXCR; each CDR3 protein has one entry. This sample has about 320,000 distinct CDR3 sequences, with 20% to 25% found just once. Libraries of naive CD8 cells were prepared from 20,000 to 1,000,000 sorted cells using 10%, 30% or 50% RNA. A CD8+CD4-CCR7+CD45RA+ phenotype served as the sorting definition for naive CD8 T cells. V was clipped by 5 bases and J by 7 bases, with 12 bases between them. The CDR3 consists of 12 residues. The germline gives CDR1 KGHSH, CDR2 LQKENI. The chain couples TRBV18 to TRBJ2-7; D unclear. Sequences were obtained from naive CD8+ T cells from blood, with Jurkat cell RNA spiked in. Subset described: FACS-sorted CD8+CD4-CCR7+CD45RA+ naive T cells. The sequence was obtained from a human donor in good health. Some libraries in this study had Jurkat cell RNA spiked in. CDR3 loop: CASSALEWEQYF. The DNA of the CDR3 is TGTGCCAGCTCAGCTCTAGAGTGGGAGCAGTACTTC.